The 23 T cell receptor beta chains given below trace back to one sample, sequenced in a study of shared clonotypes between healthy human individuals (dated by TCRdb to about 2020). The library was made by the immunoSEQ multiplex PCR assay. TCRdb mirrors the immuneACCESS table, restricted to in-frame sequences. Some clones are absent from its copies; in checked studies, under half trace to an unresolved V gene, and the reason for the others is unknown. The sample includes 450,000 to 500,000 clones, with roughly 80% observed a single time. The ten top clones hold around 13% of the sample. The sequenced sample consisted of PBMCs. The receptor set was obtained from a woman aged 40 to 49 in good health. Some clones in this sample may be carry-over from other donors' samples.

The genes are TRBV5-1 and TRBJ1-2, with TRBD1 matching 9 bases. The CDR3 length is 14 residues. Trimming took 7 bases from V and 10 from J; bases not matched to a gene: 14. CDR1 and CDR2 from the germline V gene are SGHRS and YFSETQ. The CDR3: CASSTTGGPGAYTF. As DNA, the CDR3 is TGCGCCAGCTCCACGACAGGGGGACCGGGGGCCTACACCTTC.

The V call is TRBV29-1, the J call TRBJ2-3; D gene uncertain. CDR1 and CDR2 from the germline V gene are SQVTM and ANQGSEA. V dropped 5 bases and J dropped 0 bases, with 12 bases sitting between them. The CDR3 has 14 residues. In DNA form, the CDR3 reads TGCAGCGTTACTCGTGTGGCTAGCACAGATACGCAGTATTTT. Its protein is CSVTRVASTDTQYF.

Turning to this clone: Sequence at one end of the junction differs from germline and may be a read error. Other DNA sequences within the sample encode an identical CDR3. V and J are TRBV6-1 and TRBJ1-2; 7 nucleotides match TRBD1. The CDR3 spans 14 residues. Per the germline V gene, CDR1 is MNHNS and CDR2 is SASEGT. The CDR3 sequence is CASSEQQGRYGYTF. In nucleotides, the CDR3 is TGTGCTAGCAGTGAGCAACAGGGGAGGTATGGCTACACCTTC.

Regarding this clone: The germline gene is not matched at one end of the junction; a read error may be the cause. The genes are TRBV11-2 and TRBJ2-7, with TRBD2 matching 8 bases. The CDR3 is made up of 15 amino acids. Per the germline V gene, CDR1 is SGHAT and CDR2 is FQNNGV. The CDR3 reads CASSLEAGAWGEQCF. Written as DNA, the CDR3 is TGTGCCAGCAGCTTAGAAGCGGGAGCGTGGGGCGAGCAGTGCTTC.

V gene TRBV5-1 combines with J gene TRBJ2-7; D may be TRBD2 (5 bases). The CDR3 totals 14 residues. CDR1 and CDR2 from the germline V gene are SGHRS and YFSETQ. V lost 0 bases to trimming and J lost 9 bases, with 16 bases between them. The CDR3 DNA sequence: TGCGCCAGCAGCTTGGGCGGCCCCGGGGATTTGCAGTACTTC. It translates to CASSLGGPGDLQYF.

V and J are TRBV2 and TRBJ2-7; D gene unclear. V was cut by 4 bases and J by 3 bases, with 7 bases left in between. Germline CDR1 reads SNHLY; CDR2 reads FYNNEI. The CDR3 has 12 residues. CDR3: CASSGVSYEQYF. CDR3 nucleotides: TGTGCCAGCAGTGGGGTTAGCTACGAGCAGTACTTC.

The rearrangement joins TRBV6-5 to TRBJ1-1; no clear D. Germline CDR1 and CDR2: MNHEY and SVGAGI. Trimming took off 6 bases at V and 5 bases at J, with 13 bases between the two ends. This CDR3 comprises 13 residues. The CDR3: CASSNRVLTEAFF. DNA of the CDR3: TGTGCCAGCAGCAATAGGGTGTTAACTGAAGCTTTCTTT.

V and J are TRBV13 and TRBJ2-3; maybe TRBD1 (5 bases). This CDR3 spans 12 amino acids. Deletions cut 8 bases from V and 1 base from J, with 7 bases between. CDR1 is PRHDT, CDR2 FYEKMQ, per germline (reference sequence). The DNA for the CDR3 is TGTGCCAGCGGACATCGCACAGATACGCAGTATTTT. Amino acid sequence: CASGHRTDTQYF.

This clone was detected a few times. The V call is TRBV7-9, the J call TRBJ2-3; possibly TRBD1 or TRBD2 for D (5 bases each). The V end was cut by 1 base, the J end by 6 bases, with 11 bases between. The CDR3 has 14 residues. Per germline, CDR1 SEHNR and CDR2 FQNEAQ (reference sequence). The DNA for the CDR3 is TGTGCCAGCAGCTTAGGTGGGACGTGGGATACGCAGTATTTT. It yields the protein CASSLGGTWDTQYF.

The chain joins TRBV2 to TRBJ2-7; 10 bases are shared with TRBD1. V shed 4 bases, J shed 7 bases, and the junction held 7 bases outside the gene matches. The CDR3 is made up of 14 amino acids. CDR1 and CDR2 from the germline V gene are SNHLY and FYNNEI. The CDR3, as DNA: TGTGCCAGCAGTGTCTCCGGGACAGGGGATGAGCAGTACTTC. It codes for CASSVSGTGDEQYF.

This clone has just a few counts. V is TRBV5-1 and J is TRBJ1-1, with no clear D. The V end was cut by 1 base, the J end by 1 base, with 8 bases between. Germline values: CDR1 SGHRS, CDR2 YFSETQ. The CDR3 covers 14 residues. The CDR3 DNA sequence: TGCGCCAGCAGCTTGTGGTCTGGGAACACTGAAGCTTTCTTT. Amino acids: CASSLWSGNTEAFF.

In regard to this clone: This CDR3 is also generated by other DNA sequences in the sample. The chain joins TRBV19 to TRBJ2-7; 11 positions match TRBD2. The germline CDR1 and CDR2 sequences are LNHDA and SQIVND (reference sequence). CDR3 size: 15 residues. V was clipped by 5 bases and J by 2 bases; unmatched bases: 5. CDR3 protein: CASSPGTSGTYEQYF. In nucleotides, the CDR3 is TGTGCCAGTAGTCCCGGGACTAGCGGTACCTACGAGCAGTACTTC.

The CDR3 region has the DNA TGTGCCAGCAGCTTAGGCTTCCGGGACAACTCCTACGAGCAGTACTTC. Translated, it gives CASSLGFRDNSYEQYF. The chain employs TRBV7-9 and TRBJ2-7, with D possibly TRBD1 on 6 matching bases. V was shortened by 1 base and J by 0 bases, with 13 bases between the two germline ends. The CDR3 has 16 residues. Per germline, CDR1 SEHNR and CDR2 FQNEAQ (reference sequence).

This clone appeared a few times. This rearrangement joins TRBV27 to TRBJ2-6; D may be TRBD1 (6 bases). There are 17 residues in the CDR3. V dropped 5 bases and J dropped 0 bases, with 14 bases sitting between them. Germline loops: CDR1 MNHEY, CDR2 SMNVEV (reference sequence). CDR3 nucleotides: TGTGCCAGCAGTACCCACAGGGCCTACTCTGGGGCCAACGTCCTGACTTTC. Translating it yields CASSTHRAYSGANVLTF.

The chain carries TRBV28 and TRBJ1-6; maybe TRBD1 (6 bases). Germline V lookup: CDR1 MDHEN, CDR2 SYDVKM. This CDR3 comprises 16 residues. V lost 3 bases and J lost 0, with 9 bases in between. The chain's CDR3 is CASSFTGSSYNSPLHF. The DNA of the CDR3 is TGTGCCAGCAGTTTTACAGGGAGCTCCTATAATTCACCCCTCCACTTT.

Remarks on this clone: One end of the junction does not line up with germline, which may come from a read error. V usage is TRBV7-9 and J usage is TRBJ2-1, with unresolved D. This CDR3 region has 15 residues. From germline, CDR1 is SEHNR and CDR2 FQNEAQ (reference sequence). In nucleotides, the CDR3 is TGTGCCAGCAGCTTAGTTCCAGAGGCCTACGATGAGCATTTCTTC. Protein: CASSLVPEAYDEHFF.

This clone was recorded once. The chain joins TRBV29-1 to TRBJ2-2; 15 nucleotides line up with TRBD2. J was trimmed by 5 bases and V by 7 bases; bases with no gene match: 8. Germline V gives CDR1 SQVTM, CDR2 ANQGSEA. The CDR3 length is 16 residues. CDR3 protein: CSGGTSGRPDTGELFF. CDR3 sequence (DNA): TGCAGCGGTGGGACTAGCGGGAGGCCGGATACCGGGGAGCTGTTTTTT.

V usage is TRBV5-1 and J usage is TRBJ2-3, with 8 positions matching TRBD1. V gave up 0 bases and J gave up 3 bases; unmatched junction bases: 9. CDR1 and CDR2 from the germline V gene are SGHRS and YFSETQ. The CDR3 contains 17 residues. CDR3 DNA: TGCGCCAGCAGCTTGGACGATCAGGGGGCCTCAACAGATACGCAGTATTTT. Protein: CASSLDDQGASTDTQYF.

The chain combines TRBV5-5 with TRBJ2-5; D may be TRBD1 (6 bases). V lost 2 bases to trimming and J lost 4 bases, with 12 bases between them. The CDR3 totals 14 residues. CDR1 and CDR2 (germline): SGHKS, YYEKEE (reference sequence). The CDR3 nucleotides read TGTGCCAGCAGCTTCATACAGGGAGTAGAGACCCAGTACTTC. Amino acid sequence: CASSFIQGVETQYF.

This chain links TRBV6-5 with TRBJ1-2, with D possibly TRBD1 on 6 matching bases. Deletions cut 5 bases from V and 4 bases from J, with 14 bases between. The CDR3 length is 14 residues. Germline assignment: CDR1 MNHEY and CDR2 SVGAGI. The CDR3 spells CASSPGQKTYGYTF. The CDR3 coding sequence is TGTGCCAGCAGTCCGGGACAAAAAACCTATGGCTACACCTTC.

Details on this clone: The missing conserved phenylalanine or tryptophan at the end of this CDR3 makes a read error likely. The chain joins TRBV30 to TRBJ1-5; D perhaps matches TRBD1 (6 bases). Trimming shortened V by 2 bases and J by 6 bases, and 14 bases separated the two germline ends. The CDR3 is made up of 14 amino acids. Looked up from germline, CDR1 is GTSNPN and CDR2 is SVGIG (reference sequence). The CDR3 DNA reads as TGTGCCTGGAGTCAGGGGAGTGGTGGTCAGCCCCAGCATCTT. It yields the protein CAWSQGSGGQPQHL.

The DNA of the CDR3 is TGTGCCAGCAGCCAGGACAGTATCAATCAGCCCCAGCATTTT. Its translation: CASSQDSINQPQHF. The chain employs TRBV7-8 and TRBJ1-5, with a weak D call TRBD1 (6 bases). Between the trimmed V and J ends, which lost 5 bases and 3 bases, there was a span of 11 bases. This CDR3 has 14 amino acids. CDR1 is SGHVS, CDR2 FQNEAQ, per germline.

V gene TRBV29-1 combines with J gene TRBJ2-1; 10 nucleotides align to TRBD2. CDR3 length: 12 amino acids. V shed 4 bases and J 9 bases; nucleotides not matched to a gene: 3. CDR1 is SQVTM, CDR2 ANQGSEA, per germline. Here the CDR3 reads CSVGLAGGEQFF. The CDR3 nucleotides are TGCAGCGTTGGACTAGCGGGTGGTGAGCAGTTCTTC.